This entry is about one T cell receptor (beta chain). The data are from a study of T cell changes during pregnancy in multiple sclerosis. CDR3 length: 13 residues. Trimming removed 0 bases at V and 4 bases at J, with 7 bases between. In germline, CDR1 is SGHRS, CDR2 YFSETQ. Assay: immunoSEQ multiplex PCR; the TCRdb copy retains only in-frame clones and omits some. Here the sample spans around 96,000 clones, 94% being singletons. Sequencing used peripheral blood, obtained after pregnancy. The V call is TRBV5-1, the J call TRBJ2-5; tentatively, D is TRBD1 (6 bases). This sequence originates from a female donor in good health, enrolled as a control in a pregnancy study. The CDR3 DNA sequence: TGCGCCAGCAGCTTGGTAGGGGGAGAGACCCAGTACTTC. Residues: CASSLVGGETQYF. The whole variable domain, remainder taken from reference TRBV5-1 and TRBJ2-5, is KAGVTQTPRYLIKTRGQQVTLSCSPISGHRSVSWYQQTPGQGLQFLFEYFSETQRNKGNFPGRFSGRQFSNSRSEMNVSTLELGDSALYLCASSLVGGETQYFGPGTRLLVL.